These 6 T cell receptor beta chains came from one sample sequenced in a study of blood T cell repertoires in COVID-19. Data came from immunoSEQ multiplex PCR; TCRdb stores just in-frame clones and leaves some out. The sample has about 240,000 clones; around 85% are singletons. The sample consisted of peripheral blood. Source of these receptors: a woman older than 75 with acute or convalescent COVID-19.

This clone was seen a single time. The chain employs TRBV2 and TRBJ1-2; a possible D gene is TRBD1 (5 bases). Germline V gene data show CDR1 as SNHLY and CDR2 as FYNNEI. V gave up 7 bases and J gave up 8 bases, with 20 bases separating them. The CDR3 spans 14 residues. CDR3 sequence (DNA): TGTGCCAGCATCGAAAGGACACCCGTGGAGGGCTACACCTTC. Its translation is CASIERTPVEGYTF.

The chain links TRBV10-3 to TRBJ1-2; 9 nucleotides line up with TRBD1. The trim removed 5 bases at V and 7 bases at J, leaving 11 bases unmatched. Germline V gives CDR1 ENHRY, CDR2 SYGVKD. This CDR3 comprises 15 residues. The CDR3 DNA sequence: TGTGCCATCAGTAAACCGGGACAGGGTGATTCTGGCTACACCTTC. This translates into CAISKPGQGDSGYTF.

This rearrangement joins TRBV28 to TRBJ1-4; D remains unclear. This CDR3 has 14 amino acids. The germline gives CDR1 MDHEN, CDR2 SYDVKM. Trimming took 3 bases from V and 8 from J, leaving 13 bases between them. DNA for the CDR3: TGTGCCAGCAGTTTGGCGGGGTTAGGGGAAAAACTGTTTTTT. Translating gives CASSLAGLGEKLFF.

The chain joins TRBV2 to TRBJ1-2; 8 bases are shared with TRBD1. This CDR3 has 16 amino acids. V shed 6 bases and J 7 bases; nucleotides not matched to a gene: 16. Germline V gene data show CDR1 as SNHLY and CDR2 as FYNNEI. In DNA form, the CDR3 reads TGTGCCAGCAGCCCCCTCAACGGACAGGGTTTAAGTGGCTACACCTTC. Translation gives CASSPLNGQGLSGYTF.

The chain carries TRBV12-3 or TRBV12-4 and TRBJ1-4; unclear D gene. V lost 10 bases and J 6 bases, leaving 15 bases between the germline ends. The CDR3 spans 13 residues. The CDR3 here is CATRSGVDEKLFF. CDR3 DNA sequence: TGTGCCACCCGATCAGGTGTCGATGAAAAACTGTTTTTT.

Here the CDR3 reads CASSYGLAGSYEQYF. In DNA form, the CDR3 reads TGCGCCAGCAGTTACGGACTAGCGGGCAGCTACGAGCAGTACTTC. The rearrangement links TRBV4-1 to TRBJ2-7; 11 positions match TRBD2. Germline V gene sequence: CDR1 MGHRA, CDR2 YSYEKL. V trimming: 6 bases; J trimming: 3 bases; junction bases outside the gene matches: 7. The CDR3 has 15 amino acids.